One and the same sample provided the 12 T cell receptor beta chains below, sequenced in a study of T cell repertoires in cytomegalovirus infection. MiXCR, applied by TCRdb to the reads, yields one record per CDR3 protein. Of roughly 310,000 distinct CDR3 sequences in the sample, under 20% were seen once. Sequencing was performed on PBMCs. The receptors were sampled from a human donor in good health (CMV status not recorded). Some clones in this sample may be carry-over from other donors' samples.

The genes are TRBV12-3 or TRBV12-4 and TRBJ2-1; 8 bases map to TRBD1. CDR3 length: 14 amino acids. Trimming took 6 bases from V and 6 from J; bases not matched to a gene: 7. The CDR3 nucleotides are TGTGCCAGCAGCGACGGGACAGGTTCCAATGAGCAGTTCTTC. As protein: CASSDGTGSNEQFF.

This clonotype was seen a single time. The junction differs from germline at one of its ends, possibly a read error. The J gene is TRBJ2-7, the V gene TRBV6-5; 7 bases are shared with TRBD2. Germline V gene lookup returns CDR1 MNHEY and CDR2 SVGAGI. This CDR3 has 16 amino acids. In nucleotides, the CDR3 is TGTGCCAGCACCCCAACCAGCGCTAGCGGAAACTACGACCAGTACTTC. Protein sequence: CASTPTSASGNYDQYF.

This clonotype was picked up many times. The chain is built from TRBV7-6 and TRBJ1-4, with 9 bases lining up with TRBD1. This CDR3 comprises 16 residues. Losses at the gene ends were 1 base for V and 17 bases for J; bases not matched to a gene: 17. Germline CDR1 is SGHVS and CDR2 is FNYEAQ. In DNA, the CDR3 is TGTGCCAGCAGCTTAGGGCAAGGACAGGGGACACGGTTCCTATTTTTT. Protein: CASSLGQGQGTRFLFF.

This clonotype occurred many times. The rearrangement links TRBV7-9 to TRBJ1-4; D is undetermined. The CDR3 length is 16 residues. The germline gives CDR1 SEHNR, CDR2 FQNEAQ (reference sequence). V lost 5 bases and J lost 7, with 20 bases in between. CDR3 in DNA: TGTGCCAGCAGCCGCCGTTCCGGGCCCACGGGTGAAAAACTGTTTTTT. As protein: CASSRRSGPTGEKLFF.

V usage is TRBV2 and J usage is TRBJ1-4; 9 positions match TRBD1. Germline assignment: CDR1 SNHLY and CDR2 FYNNEI. Trimming removed 10 bases from V and 4 bases from J; junction bases left unmatched: 4. The CDR3 covers 13 residues. The DNA of the CDR3 is TGTGCCACACAGGGGGCTGTTAATGAAAAACTGTTTTTT. It encodes CATQGAVNEKLFF.

This clonotype was found many times. The genes are TRBV6-1 and TRBJ2-3; D may be TRBD1 or TRBD2 (5 bases each). V was cut by 2 bases and J by 1 base, with 13 bases left in between. This CDR3 is 16 amino acids long. Germline CDR1 and CDR2: MNHNS and SASEGT. The CDR3 region has the DNA TGTGCCAGCAGTGAATGGGGGTGGGTTGGCACAGATACGCAGTATTTT. Translating it yields CASSEWGWVGTDTQYF.

On this clonotype: Since a much larger clone is just one base distant, this may be a read error. V is TRBV13 and J is TRBJ1-1, with D tentatively TRBD1 (6 bases). The germline gives CDR1 PRHDT, CDR2 FYEKMQ (reference sequence). The CDR3 consists of 13 residues. Trimming cost V 4 bases and J 1 base, with 7 bases left between them. CDR3 in DNA: TGTGCCAGCAGCTGGACAGAGAACACTGAAGCTTTCTTT. It is translated as CASSWTENTEAFF.

The table lists this clonotype with many counts. The CDR3 DNA reads TGTGCCAGCAGCTTAGTCTGGCGGAACACTGAAGCTTTCTTT. This translates into CASSLVWRNTEAFF. The chain couples TRBV7-2 to TRBJ1-1; no clear D. In germline, CDR1 is SGHTA, CDR2 FQGNSA. The V end was cut by 1 base, the J end by 1 base, with 7 bases between. The CDR3 consists of 14 residues.

The rearrangement links TRBV3-1 to TRBJ2-1; D not certain. The germline V gene encodes CDR1 LGHDT and CDR2 YNNKEL (reference sequence). The V gene lost 3 bases and the J gene lost 7 bases, with 7 bases spanning the gap. The CDR3 length is 12 residues. Written as DNA, the CDR3 is TGTGCCAGCAGCCACCTCGTTAATGAGCAGTTCTTC. This encodes CASSHLVNEQFF.

V usage is TRBV7-2 and J usage is TRBJ1-1; TRBD1 matches 9 bases. V lost 3 bases, J lost 2 bases, and 10 bases stayed unmatched. Germline assignment: CDR1 SGHTA and CDR2 FQGNSA. This CDR3 has 17 residues. CDR3 coding DNA: TGTGCCAGCAGCTTCCCACAAGGGACAGGGAGTAACACTGAAGCTTTCTTT. Translation gives CASSFPQGTGSNTEAFF.

The V gene is TRBV7-9, the J gene TRBJ2-5; possible D gene TRBD1, 5 bases. V was pared by 4 bases and J by 2 bases, with 14 bases between. The CDR3 is made up of 15 amino acids. Germline-derived CDR1 and CDR2 are SEHNR and FQNEAQ (reference sequence). The CDR3 spells CASSSRENRQETQYF. As DNA, the CDR3 is TGTGCCAGCAGCTCCAGGGAAAACCGACAAGAGACCCAGTACTTC.

This clonotype was seen at least ten times. V is TRBV28 and J is TRBJ2-7, with 8 bases that match TRBD1. The germline gives CDR1 MDHEN, CDR2 SYDVKM. This CDR3 region has 13 residues. V dropped 6 bases and J dropped 3; count of bases not matched to a gene: 4. The CDR3 loop reads CASSSGQGYEQYF. The CDR3, as DNA: TGTGCCAGCAGCTCAGGACAGGGCTACGAGCAGTACTTC.